This is a list of T cell receptor beta chains from one sample in a study of long-term antiretroviral therapy in people with HIV. The data were produced by immunoSEQ multiplex PCR, yet TCRdb's version contains in-frame clones alone and is incomplete. The sample holds tens of thousands of clones, approximately 83% seen once. The specimen comprised unsorted PBMCs, sampled 2.8 years after starting antiretroviral therapy. The source is a man aged 30-40 years with HIV. CDR3s include the opening cysteine and the closing phenylalanine or tryptophan. The order of the fields is J gene, V gene, D gene, CDR3 length, clone size, CDR3 DNA, CDR3 protein. The D gene is left open where the match is weak. Rows give clone size only sometimes, using once, few, many, or a class for an expanded clone.

TRBJ1-4 | TRBV18 | TRBD1 | 15 | few | TGTGCCAGCTCACCAAGAGGGGGCGGTAATGAAAAACTGTTTTTT | CASSPRGGGNEKLFF
TRBJ1-6 | TRBV11-2 | NA | 16 | NA | TGTGCCAGCAGCTTAGCACTCCAGCCCGGGAGTTCACCCCTCCACTTT | CASSLALQPGSSPLHF
TRBJ1-1 | TRBV5-6 | TRBD1 | 15 | NA | TGTGCCAGCAGGGGGGCCGGACAGGGAGGCACTGAAGCTTTCTTT | CASRGAGQGGTEAFF
TRBJ1-5 | TRBV28 | NA | 17 | NA | TGTGCCAGCAGTTTGTTGGGGCCCCTCGGGAGCAATCAGCCCCAGCATTTT | CASSLLGPLGSNQPQHF
TRBJ2-3 | TRBV18 | NA | 13 | NA | TGTGCCAGCTCCCAAGAACCCCGCGATACGCAGTATTTT | CASSQEPRDTQYF
TRBJ1-1 | TRBV5-4 | NA | 18 | NA | TGTGCCAGCAGCTTGGAAGGGCAGGGTAACCTTTGGAACACTGAAGCTTTCTTT | CASSLEGQGNLWNTEAFF
TRBJ2-7 | TRBV5-1 | NA | 13 | NA | TGCGCCAGCAGCTTCCAGACAGCCTACGAGCAGTACTTC | CASSFQTAYEQYF
TRBJ1-2 | TRBV7-3 | TRBD1 | 15 | NA | TGTGCCAGCGGACCTGGGACAGGGGTCGGTCAAGGCTACACCTTC | CASGPGTGVGQGYTF
TRBJ2-7 | TRBV6-1 | NA | 14 | NA | TGTGCCAGCAGTGGGGACTTCCCCCCTGACGAGCAGTACTTC | CASSGDFPPDEQYF
TRBJ2-3 | TRBV28 | NA | 10 | NA | TGTGCCAGCGGTTCAGATACGCAGTATTTT | CASGSDTQYF
TRBJ1-1 | TRBV28 | NA | 11 | NA | TGTGCCAGCAGTTTTAGTAGGAGAGCTTTCTTT | CASSFSRRAFF